This TCR beta chain originates from a study of shared clonotypes between healthy human individuals. Several immunoSEQ plates held equal portions of the genomic DNA taken from each subset. Using immunoSEQ multiplex PCR, the repertoire was profiled, and TCRdb retains in-frame clones only, with some absent. This table has roughly 2.5 million clones, about 92% appearing once. The sequence derives from a man between 18 and 35 years old in good health. The sample comprised naive CD4+ T cells sorted from blood. Noted subset: CD45RA+ positively selected.

CDR3 sequence reads: CTSSQAPVTQGAYGNTEAFF. The CDR3 nucleotides read TGCACCAGCAGCCAAGCCCCAGTCACCCAGGGGGCGTATGGGAACACTGAAGCTTTCTTT. V and J are TRBV1 and TRBJ1-1; the table's D call, TRBD1, has no DNA check behind it. TRBV1 is reported as a pseudogene. The CDR3 is 20 residues long.